Shown below are 8 T cell receptor beta chains from a single sample sequenced in a study of T-cell memory formation after mild COVID-19. Using its own MiXCR run on the 5' RACE reads, TCRdb lists one record per CDR3 protein. The table shows hundreds of thousands of distinct CDR3 sequences, with approximately 21% occurring only once. The material sequenced was PBMCs or a T cell subset sorted from them (not recorded which). The source is an adult woman who had mild COVID-19 (a few samples of this study predate the infection). Cell type and time point are not known.

The chain links TRBV19 to TRBJ2-7; D not resolved. This CDR3 spans 12 amino acids. Germline CDR1 LNHDA, CDR2 SQIVND (reference sequence). V shed 7 bases and J shed 2 bases, with 9 bases lying between them. CDR3 region: CASTDRAYEQYF. CDR3 sequence (DNA): TGTGCCAGTACTGACCGAGCCTACGAGCAGTACTTC.

This sequence joins TRBV7-9 and TRBJ2-1; 8 bases map to TRBD2. Germline V gene lookup returns CDR1 SEHNR and CDR2 FQNEAQ (reference sequence). The ends lost 4 bases at V and 6 bases at J; junction bases unmatched: 11. The CDR3 runs 16 residues. The DNA for the CDR3 is TGTGCCAGCAGCTCCCTCGGGGGGGTAATCGGCAATGAGCAGTTCTTC. It yields the protein CASSSLGGVIGNEQFF.

This chain joins TRBV27 and TRBJ1-5; perhaps TRBD1 as D (6 bases). Trimming took 6 bases from V and 8 from J, leaving 20 bases between them. The length of the CDR3 is 15 residues. In germline, CDR1 is MNHEY, CDR2 SMNVEV (reference sequence). CDR3 coding DNA: TGTGCCAGCAGCCCCGGGGGGGGCCGTTTTAAGCCCCAGCATTTT. Translation: CASSPGGGRFKPQHF.

The V and J genes are TRBV15 and TRBJ2-3; D gene uncertain. This CDR3 contains 11 residues. The V gene's germline CDR1 is LNHNV and CDR2 YYDKDF (reference sequence). The V end was cut by 6 bases, the J end by 9 bases, with 10 bases between. CDR3 amino acids: CATSDIITQYF. CDR3 nucleotide sequence: TGTGCCACCAGTGACATAATAACGCAGTATTTT.

The table lists this clonotype with a few counts. This chain uses TRBV5-1 with TRBJ1-3; possibly TRBD1 for D (6 bases). There are 16 residues in the CDR3. Germline loops: CDR1 SGHRS, CDR2 YFSETQ. V shed 4 bases and J shed 0 bases, with 14 bases lying between them. The CDR3: CASSRKQGRSGNTIYF. CDR3 nucleotides: TGCGCCAGCAGCCGGAAACAGGGCCGCTCTGGAAACACCATATATTTT.

The V call is TRBV4-1, the J call TRBJ2-7, with D uncertain. In germline, CDR1 is MGHRA, CDR2 YSYEKL. V lost 0 bases to trimming and J lost 4 bases, with 10 bases between them. CDR3 size: 14 residues. The CDR3 bases are TGCGCCAGCAGCCAAGAAGGCACCAGGTACGAGCAGTACTTC. As protein: CASSQEGTRYEQYF.

The V gene is TRBV11-2, the J gene TRBJ2-1; the D gene is possibly TRBD1 (6 bases). Germline CDR1 is SGHAT and CDR2 is FQNNGV. This CDR3 spans 15 amino acids. Trimming pared 5 bases from V and 8 bases from J, leaving 19 bases between. The CDR3 loop is CASSQTGYVGDEQFF. The CDR3 DNA reads as TGTGCCAGCAGCCAGACAGGCTACGTGGGGGATGAGCAGTTCTTC.

This clonotype was observed a handful of times. V and J are TRBV7-9 and TRBJ1-5; D remains unclear. Trimming removed 0 bases from V and 9 bases from J, with 6 bases in between. Per the germline V gene, CDR1 is SEHNR and CDR2 is FQNEAQ (reference sequence). The CDR3 contains 12 residues. CDR3 protein: CASSLASGPQHF. DNA of the CDR3: TGTGCCAGCAGCTTAGCCTCCGGGCCCCAGCATTTT.